This TCR beta chain was identified during a study of shared clonotypes between healthy human individuals. Looking at the study overall: Three plates each covered CD4 naive and memory; CD8 naive two, CD8 memory one.

The method was immunoSEQ multiplex PCR; TCRdb's version includes in-frame clones alone and lacks a portion of them. Here the sample spans about 1.4 million clones, approximately 97% being singletons. On this clone: Antigen unknown.

Study-wide results and caveats: Clonotype sharing among donors was thought likely to change with sequencing depth.

V dropped 11 bases and J dropped 5; count of bases not matched to a gene: 11. Germline V gene data show CDR1 as LNHNV and CDR2 as YYDKDF (reference sequence). The CDR3 has 14 residues. The receptor was derived from a man aged 25 to 40 in good health. The chain recombines TRBV15 with TRBJ2-5; 10 positions match TRBD2. Specimen: naive CD4+ T cells sorted from blood. Subset: CD45RA+ positively selected. The CDR3 DNA sequence: TGTGCCGTTGAGCAGCGGGAGGGCCTCGAGACCCAGTACTTC. It codes for CAVEQREGLETQYF.